The 21 T cell receptor beta chains below all came from one sample that was sequenced in a study of OX40 agonist ivuxolimab in advanced cancers. The repertoire was sequenced with immunoSEQ multiplex PCR; TCRdb's copy has only in-frame clones and lacks some. The data contain over 85,000 clones, approximately 93% of them singletons. The sample in question was CD4+ or CD8+ T cells sorted from blood, obtained in a trial of the OX40 agonist ivuxolimab. The source is an adult with an advanced solid tumor such as melanoma, head and neck, liver or kidney cancer.

The gene calls are TRBV6-1 and TRBJ1-1, with TRBD1 matching 10 bases. CDR1 is MNHNS and CDR2 is SASEGT in the germline V gene. This CDR3 is built from 12 residues. Trimming cost V 1 base and J 10 bases; bases outside gene matches: 0. The CDR3 DNA sequence: TGTGCCAGCAGTGAAGGACAGGGGGCAGCTTTCTTT. Protein: CASSEGQGAAFF.

V is TRBV30 and J is TRBJ1-5; the D is unclear. The V end was cut by 0 bases, the J end by 6 bases, with 9 bases between. Germline V gene data show CDR1 as GTSNPN and CDR2 as SVGIG (reference sequence). The CDR3 has 13 amino acids. CDR3 loop: CAWSVVSGQPQHF. DNA for the CDR3: TGTGCCTGGAGTGTGGTATCTGGTCAGCCCCAGCATTTT. Full variable domain (missing parts from reference TRBV30 and TRBJ1-5): SQTIHQWPATLVQPVGSPLSLECTVEGTSNPNLYWYRQAAGRGLQLLFYSVGIGQISSEVPQNLSASRPQDRQFILSSKKLLLSDSGFYLCAWSVVSGQPQHFGDGTRLSIL.

Points on this clone: Compared with germline, one end of the junction differs, possibly owing to a read error. Different DNA sequences within this sample yield the same CDR3. This chain links TRBV9 with TRBJ1-1; D unclear. CDR3 length: 13 residues. CDR1 and CDR2 (germline): SGDLS, YYNGEE. The CDR3 protein is CASSVRLNTEAFF. The CDR3 region has the DNA TGTGCCAGCAGCGTGAGATTGAACACTGAAGCCTTCTTT.

The chain combines TRBV27 with TRBJ2-1; a weak D match, TRBD1 (6 bases). Germline V CDR1 and CDR2: MNHEY, SMNVEV (reference sequence). Trimming left V 5 bases short and J 0 bases short, with 14 bases between. CDR3 size: 16 residues. The CDR3 region has the DNA TGTGCCAGCAGTCGTTGGGACACTCGCTCCTACAATGAGCAGTTCTTC. Translated, it gives CASSRWDTRSYNEQFF.

This chain links TRBV6-6 with TRBJ2-4, with D perhaps TRBD2 (7 bases). This CDR3 comprises 14 residues. CDR1 and CDR2 (germline): MNHNY, SVGAGI (reference sequence). V lost 6 bases to trimming and J lost 9 bases, with 18 bases between them. CDR3 loop: CASSPGGARGIQYF. CDR3 nucleotide sequence: TGTGCCAGCAGCCCGGGGGGCGCCAGGGGCATTCAGTACTTC.

CDR3 loop: CASSRDPTFTEAFF. In DNA, the CDR3 is TGTGCCAGCAGTAGGGACCCCACCTTCACTGAAGCTTTCTTT. The gene calls are TRBV7-3 and TRBJ1-1; TRBD1 might be the D (5 bases). Germline CDR1 reads SGHTA; CDR2 reads FQGTGA. This CDR3 spans 14 amino acids. Trimming cost V 6 bases and J 4 bases, with 15 bases left between them.

V and J are TRBV2 and TRBJ2-3, with D perhaps matching TRBD2 (5 bases). Germline lookup yields CDR1 SNHLY and CDR2 FYNNEI. The CDR3 covers 16 residues. The ends were cut back, 5 bases at V and 4 bases at J, with 19 bases in the middle. The CDR3 nucleotides are TGTGCCAGCAGTACCCTTGCAGGCCACGGGGCAGATACGCAGTATTTT. It encodes CASSTLAGHGADTQYF.

This chain uses TRBV7-3 with TRBJ1-5, with D possibly matching TRBD1 (5 bases). CDR3 length: 13 amino acids. The germline CDR1 and CDR2 sequences are SGHTA and FQGTGA. Trimming took off 2 bases at V and 3 bases at J, with 5 bases between the two ends. The CDR3 protein is CASSLGANQPQHF. The DNA for the CDR3 is TGTGCCAGCAGCTTAGGGGCCAATCAGCCCCAGCATTTT. Drawing the rest from reference TRBV7-3 and TRBJ1-5, the complete variable domain is GAGVSQTPSNKVTEKGKYVELRCDPISGHTALYWYRQSLGQGPEFLIYFQGTGAADDSGLPNDRFFAVRPEGSVSTLKIQRTERGDSAVYLCASSLGANQPQHFGDGTRLSIL.

The chain employs TRBV7-2 and TRBJ2-3; D ambiguous. This CDR3 is 11 amino acids long. Germline-derived CDR1 and CDR2 are SGHTA and FQGNSA. Trimming took off 3 bases at V and 6 bases at J, with 4 bases between the two ends. The CDR3 bases are TGTGCCAGCAGCTTTATCGATACGCAGTATTTT. It translates to CASSFIDTQYF.

The chain joins TRBV25-1 to TRBJ1-2, with TRBD1 matching 9 bases. Germline V gene sequence: CDR1 MGHDK, CDR2 SYGVNS. The length of the CDR3 is 14 residues. The junction had 3 bases not matched to a gene; V was cut back by 3 bases and J by 4 bases. CDR3 nucleotide sequence: TGTGCCAGCAGTGAGGGGACAGGGTTCTATGGCTACACCTTC. It is translated as CASSEGTGFYGYTF.

This chain joins TRBV29-1 and TRBJ2-5, with D possibly matching TRBD1 (6 bases). Trimming pared 3 bases from V and 5 bases from J, leaving 28 bases between. From germline, CDR1 is SQVTM and CDR2 ANQGSEA. This CDR3 spans 18 amino acids. CDR3 coding DNA: TGCAGCGTTGAGGGTTGGGGACCAGCTGGGGCAGGGGCGGAGACCCAGTACTTC. Its protein product is CSVEGWGPAGAGAETQYF.

This rearrangement joins TRBV5-4 to TRBJ1-2; 10 bases match TRBD1. The CDR3 has 17 amino acids. J gave up 1 base and V 4 bases, and 10 bases lay outside the gene matches. The V gene's germline CDR1 is SGHNT and CDR2 YYREEE (reference sequence). The CDR3 protein is CASSQGQGDQSNYGYTF. The CDR3 coding sequence is TGTGCCAGCAGCCAAGGACAGGGGGACCAGAGTAACTATGGCTACACCTTC.

This chain uses TRBV10-3 with TRBJ1-5, with TRBD1 matching 7 bases. The CDR3 extends over 13 amino acids. The germline gives CDR1 ENHRY, CDR2 SYGVKD. V lost 10 bases, J lost 6 bases, and 9 bases stayed unmatched. The CDR3 nucleotides are TGTGCCAGCAACCGCGACAGGGTTCAGCCCCAGCATTTT. Protein sequence: CASNRDRVQPQHF.

For this clone: Other DNA sequences of this sample code for an identical CDR3. The chain employs TRBV9 and TRBJ2-1, with TRBD2 identical over 13 bases. CDR1 and CDR2 (germline): SGDLS, YYNGEE. Unmatched junction bases numbered 4, after V lost 0 bases and J lost 4 bases. This CDR3 is 17 amino acids long. The CDR3 is CASSVGTSGSSYNEQFF. The CDR3 nucleotides are TGTGCCAGCAGCGTAGGGACTAGCGGGAGCTCTTACAATGAGCAGTTCTTC.

The chain links TRBV5-4 to TRBJ1-1, with D uncertain. The germline CDR1 and CDR2 sequences are SGHNT and YYREEE (reference sequence). V shed 10 bases and J shed 2 bases, with 15 bases lying between them. The CDR3 contains 13 residues. The CDR3 region has the DNA TGTGCCGGCCAACAGCAGCTTAACACTGAAGCTTTCTTT. Translating gives CAGQQQLNTEAFF.

CDR3 residues: CASSLTTTNEKLFF. In DNA form, the CDR3 reads TGTGCCAGCAGTCTAACAACAACTAATGAAAAACTGTTTTTT. The chain recombines TRBV2 with TRBJ1-4, with D unclear. V was pared by 5 bases and J by 0 bases, with 7 bases between. The CDR3 sequence is 14 residues long. Germline assignment: CDR1 SNHLY and CDR2 FYNNEI.

This chain uses TRBV18 with TRBJ1-5; 7 nucleotides line up with TRBD1. V was clipped by 4 bases and J by 3 bases; unmatched bases: 6. From germline, CDR1 is KGHSH and CDR2 LQKENI. The CDR3 consists of 15 residues. The CDR3 is CASSLTQGTNQPQHF. For the CDR3, the DNA is TGTGCCAGCTCACTGACACAGGGGACCAATCAGCCCCAGCATTTT.

As regards this clone: The same CDR3 can be traced to other DNA sequences in this sample. This chain joins TRBV30 and TRBJ1-5, with no clear D. V was shortened by 1 base and J by 0 bases, with 7 bases between the two germline ends. CDR1 is GTSNPN, CDR2 SVGIG, per germline (reference sequence). The CDR3 runs to 14 residues. The CDR3 protein is CAWSAGYSNQPQHF. The CDR3 nucleotides read TGTGCCTGGAGTGCCGGGTATAGCAATCAGCCCCAGCATTTT.

V usage is TRBV6-6 and J usage is TRBJ1-5; 9 positions agree with TRBD1. This CDR3 has 15 residues. V dropped 3 bases and J dropped 7; count of bases not matched to a gene: 7. CDR1 is MNHNY, CDR2 SVGAGI, per germline (reference sequence). CDR3 coding DNA: TGTGCCAGCAGTTATCGCCGACAGGGGGACCAGCCCCAGCATTTT. This translates into CASSYRRQGDQPQHF.

CDR3 region: CASSAQIRESEQFF. CDR3 in DNA: TGTGCCAGCAGCGCGCAGATTCGGGAGTCTGAGCAGTTCTTC. V usage is TRBV9 and J usage is TRBJ2-1; maybe TRBD2 (6 bases). There are 14 residues in the CDR3. Germline values: CDR1 SGDLS, CDR2 YYNGEE. V dropped 3 bases and J dropped 9 bases, with 16 bases sitting between them. The full variable domain, with the rest looked up from reference TRBV9 and TRBJ2-1, is DSGVTQTPKHLITATGQRVTLRCSPRSGDLSVYWYQQSLDQGLQFLIQYYNGEERAKGNILERFSAQQFPDLHSELNLSSLELGDSALYFCASSAQIRESEQFFGPGTRLTVL.

The chain is built from TRBV6-6 and TRBJ2-1; TRBD2 might be the D (6 bases). This CDR3 is 13 amino acids long. V was shortened by 6 bases and J by 0 bases, with 6 bases between the two germline ends. The V gene's germline CDR1 is MNHNY and CDR2 SVGAGI (reference sequence). The CDR3 sequence: CASREGSYNEQFF. Here the CDR3 DNA reads TGTGCCAGCAGGGAGGGCTCCTACAATGAGCAGTTCTTC.